These T cell receptor beta chains were read from a single sample in a study of blood T cells in healthy people across ages. TCRdb analysed the 5' RACE reads with MiXCR anew, one entry per CDR3 protein. The sample includes about 800,000 distinct CDR3 sequences, around 45% seen only once; the top ten take 15% to 20%. What was sequenced was blood. These receptors came from an elderly man in good health. CDR3s include the opening cysteine and the closing phenylalanine or tryptophan. Fields, in order: J gene, D gene, clone size, V gene, CDR3 DNA, CDR3 protein. A D gene is named only where the DNA matches it firmly. Size is stated for part of the rows, as once, few or many counts, or as a class when the clone is expanded.

TRBJ2-7 - once TRBV6-1 TGTGCCAGCAGTGCCCTTCTTGAGGGGTCCTCCGAGCAGTACTTC CASSALLEGSSEQYF
TRBJ1-4 - - TRBV29-1 TGCGGCGTCGGCAATCTGGAAAAACTGTTTTTT CGVGNLEKLFF
TRBJ2-6 - many TRBV9 TGTGCCAGCAGCGGGTCCCTAATAGGCTCTGGGGCCAACGTCCTGACTTTC CASSGSLIGSGANVLTF
TRBJ2-7 TRBD2 few TRBV20-1 TGCAGTGCTAGTCTAGCGGGGCCTTACAATGAGCAGTACTTC CSASLAGPYNEQYF
TRBJ2-2 - few TRBV6-6 TGTGCCAGCACCCTTATACTAGAACCAACCACCGGGGAGCTGTTTTTT CASTLILEPTTGELFF
TRBJ1-2 - - TRBV27 TGTGCCAGCAGTACAATTTCTCCGGTGGGCAGAGCTAACTATGGCTACACCTTC CASSTISPVGRANYGYTF
TRBJ2-7 TRBD2 - TRBV20-1 TGCAGTGCTAGAGGCAGGGGGGCGGCTAGCGGGAGGCCGAGCTCCTACGAGCAGTACTTC CSARGRGAASGRPSSYEQYF
TRBJ2-5 - - TRBV7-3 TGTGCCAGCAGCTTACAGGGTGGTCAAGAGACCCAGTACTTC CASSLQGGQETQYF
TRBJ1-2 TRBD1 - TRBV6-5 TGTGCCAGCACCCAGCGAGGGGGCTATGCCTACACCTTC CASTQRGGYAYTF
TRBJ2-5 TRBD1 few TRBV5-1 TGCGCCAGTGAACGGACAGGGGCGGAGGAGACCCAGTACTTC CASERTGAEETQYF
TRBJ2-1 TRBD1 - TRBV7-2 TGTGCCAGCAGCTTAAGGGGACCAGACAGGGTAGGAGACAATGAGCAGTTCTTC CASSLRGPDRVGDNEQFF
TRBJ2-5 TRBD2 few TRBV2 TGTGCCAGCAGATGGGCTAGCGGAGAGGAAGAGACCCAGTACTTC CASRWASGEEETQYF
TRBJ2-6 TRBD1 - TRBV29-1 TGCAGCGTTGGGATCGGGACAGGGAGTTCGTCTGGGGCCAACGTCCTGACTTTC CSVGIGTGSSSGANVLTF
TRBJ2-6 - - TRBV7-2 TGTGCCAGCAGAGCTGGGTGGACCGGGGCCGACGTCCTGACTTTC CASRAGWTGADVLTF
TRBJ1-5 - - TRBV12-3/TRBV12-4 TGTGCCAGCAGTTTAGATCAGGGAAGGGATCAGCCCCAGCATTTT CASSLDQGRDQPQHF
TRBJ1-5 - - TRBV28 TGTGCCAGCAGAAGTTTAGAGAGCAATCAGCCCCAGCATTTT CASRSLESNQPQHF
TRBJ2-7 - few TRBV5-4 TGTGCCAGCAGCTGGGATGGTGTTTGGTACGAGCAGTACTTC CASSWDGVWYEQYF
TRBJ2-3 - - TRBV29-1 TGCAGCGTTGAAGCAGGCCCCGGGACAGATACGCAGTATTTT CSVEAGPGTDTQYF
TRBJ1-5 TRBD1 - TRBV15 TGTGCCACCAGGACAGAGGGACAGGGGTACGTGGGCAATCAGCCCCAGCATTTT CATRTEGQGYVGNQPQHF
TRBJ2-7 - few TRBV6-5 TGTGCCAGCAATTCCCGGTGGGACGAAGGCGAGCAGTACTTC CASNSRWDEGEQYF
TRBJ2-7 - - TRBV6-2/TRBV6-3 TGTGCCAGCAGTTACTCGCCCGCAGGGTCTGGAGTCGACGAGCAGTACTTC CASSYSPAGSGVDEQYF
TRBJ2-2 - few TRBV11-3 TGTGCCAGCAGCTTATCCCGGGAGCTGTTTTTT CASSLSRELFF